A selection of T cell receptor beta chains follows, all from one sample in a study of blood T cell repertoires in COVID-19. TCRdb keeps only in-frame clones here, not all; method: immunoSEQ multiplex PCR. Of tens of thousands of clones listed, 90% were seen once; the top ten hold 5.5% to 8%. The specimen was peripheral blood. Receptor source: a middle-aged man with acute or convalescent COVID-19. The CDR3 runs from the conserved cysteine through the conserved F or W. Each record gives: D gene, J gene, V gene, clone size, CDR3 DNA, CDR3 protein. D genes are given only for firm matches. Clone size, where shown, is once, few, many, or a class for clones that have expanded.

>TRBD2|TRBJ2-3|TRBV19|.
TGTGCCAGTAAGGCTAGCGGGAGCGCAGATACGCAGTATTTT
CASKASGSADTQYF
>TRBD1|TRBJ2-1|TRBV6-5|.
TGTGCCAGCAGTTACTCAGCGACAGGGGGCGCGATTAAGCAGTTCTTC
CASSYSATGGAIKQFF
>TRBD2|TRBJ2-1|TRBV7-2|once
TGTGCCAGCAGCCCGTACGGGTGGGACTATTACAATGAGCAGTTCTTC
CASSPYGWDYYNEQFF
>TRBD1|TRBJ2-2|TRBV12-5|.
TGTGCTAGTGGTTCACATCCTACAGGGGTTCGGGGCACCGGGGAGCTGTTTTTT
CASGSHPTGVRGTGELFF
>TRBD1|TRBJ2-1|TRBV11-3|.
TGTGCCAGCAGTCCCGGGACAGGGAGCTACAATGAGCAGTTCTTC
CASSPGTGSYNEQFF
>.|TRBJ1-1|TRBV5-6|.
TGTGCCAGCAGCTTGCTAGATCGCACTGAAGCTTTCTTT
CASSLLDRTEAFF
>.|TRBJ2-7|TRBV30|.
TGTGCCTGGAGTGTACGGGGTGGAAACGAGCAGTACTTC
CAWSVRGGNEQYF
>TRBD2|TRBJ2-1|TRBV7-8|once
TGTGCCAGCAGCAAAAGACTAGCGGGAGTGTACAATGAGCAGTTCTTC
CASSKRLAGVYNEQFF
>.|TRBJ2-7|TRBV9|.
TGTGCCAGCAGCGTAGTCCTGGAGCGGCAAACCTACGAGCAGTACTTC
CASSVVLERQTYEQYF
>.|TRBJ2-7|TRBV7-6|few
TGTGCCAGCAGCTTAGCGGATGGGGGCTACTACGAGCAGTACTTC
CASSLADGGYYEQYF
>.|TRBJ2-7|TRBV5-4|.
TGTGCCAGCAGCTTGGACAGGCGCGCCTACGAGCAGTACTTC
CASSLDRRAYEQYF
>.|TRBJ2-3|TRBV27|.
TGTGCCAGCTCAGGGGCAAATACGCAGTATTTT
CASSGANTQYF
>.|TRBJ2-2|TRBV25-1|few
TGTGCCAGCAGTGAATATTTGGGGCAGCTCGTCGGGGAGCTGTTTTTT
CASSEYLGQLVGELFF
>TRBD2|TRBJ2-1|TRBV24-1|.
TGTGCCACCAGGGCCGGGACTAGCCTTGATTTTGAGCAGTTCTTC
CATRAGTSLDFEQFF
>.|TRBJ2-1|TRBV5-1|.
TGCGCCAGCAGCTTGGGACAGGTCTCTTACAATGAGCAGTTCTTC
CASSLGQVSYNEQFF
>TRBD2|TRBJ2-7|TRBV19|once
TGTGCCAGTAGTACCTTAGCCCAGGCGGGAGGGAAATACGAGCAGTACTTC
CASSTLAQAGGKYEQYF
>.|TRBJ1-2|TRBV6-6|.
TGTGCCAGCAGTTACTCGACGGGATCCAGCATCTATGGCTACACCTTC
CASSYSTGSSIYGYTF
>TRBD2|TRBJ2-7|TRBV5-1|.
TGCGCCAGCAGCTTGGCCACTAGCGGGCTGACCTACGAGCAGTACTTC
CASSLATSGLTYEQYF
>TRBD2|TRBJ2-5|TRBV9|.
TGTGCCAGCAGCGTAGGGGAACTAGCGGGAGTGGAGACCCAGTACTTC
CASSVGELAGVETQYF
>.|TRBJ2-3|TRBV30|once
TGTGCCTGGAGTGTAAGCGGTTCCACAGATACGCAGTATTTT
CAWSVSGSTDTQYF
>.|TRBJ2-2|TRBV19|.
TGTGCCAGTAGTACTCCCGAGATAAGCAGGGCCGGGGAGCTGTTTTTT
CASSTPEISRAGELFF
>.|TRBJ1-2|TRBV5-1|.
TGCGCCAGCAGCTTGTCCCAGGGTAAGCTCCCTGGCTACACCTTC
CASSLSQGKLPGYTF
>TRBD2|TRBJ2-7|TRBV6-5|.
TGTGCCAGCAGAGGGACTAGCGGAGGGGGGGAGCAGTACTTC
CASRGTSGGGEQYF
>.|TRBJ2-2|TRBV7-2|.
TGTGCCAGCAGCCATACTGGAGGCCCCGGGGAGCTGTTTTTT
CASSHTGGPGELFF
>TRBD1|TRBJ2-5|TRBV20-1|.
TGCAGTGCTAGTTTCATCACGGGGACAGGGATGCAAGAGACCCAGTACTTC
CSASFITGTGMQETQYF
>TRBD1|TRBJ1-2|TRBV9|.
TGTGCCAGCAGCCAAGCCGGGACAGGGACCTATGGCTACACCTTC
CASSQAGTGTYGYTF
>TRBD1|TRBJ1-4|TRBV7-6|medium-sized
TGTGCCAGCAGCGCCCACCAGGGGGCAGCTAATGAAAAACTGTTTTTT
CASSAHQGAANEKLFF
>TRBD1|TRBJ2-5|TRBV18|.
TGTGCCAGCTCACCTCGGACAGGGCGCGAAGAGACCCAGTACTTC
CASSPRTGREETQYF
>.|TRBJ1-2|TRBV5-6|.
TGTGCCAGCAGCTACGCGGGCACCCGGGCCTATGGCTACACCTTC
CASSYAGTRAYGYTF
>.|TRBJ1-2|TRBV5-4|.
TGTGCCAGCATCCTGAGTGTACAGGAGGGCGTCGGCTATGGCTACACCTTC
CASILSVQEGVGYGYTF
>.|TRBJ1-3|TRBV10-1|.
TGCGCCAGCAGCAACATTGCCTCTGGAAACACCATATATTTT
CASSNIASGNTIYF
>.|TRBJ2-2|TRBV7-9|.
TGTGCCGGAAGGGACTTTAGCATGGTCGGGGAGCTGTTTTTT
CAGRDFSMVGELFF
>TRBD1|TRBJ1-5|TRBV5-1|.
TGCGCCAGCAGCACGGGACAGGACCACTCGCCCCAGCATTTT
CASSTGQDHSPQHF
>TRBD1|TRBJ2-7|TRBV14|.
TGTGCCAGCAGCCCGGGCGACAGGGGGCGCGAGCAGTACTTC
CASSPGDRGREQYF
>TRBD1|TRBJ1-2|TRBV6-2/TRBV6-3|.
TGTGCCAGCAGTTACCCCCCTACAGGGGAGTTTTGGGGCTACACCTTC
CASSYPPTGEFWGYTF
>TRBD2|TRBJ2-3|TRBV10-2|.
TGCGCCAGTACAGCGGGAGGAGATACGCAGTATTTT
CASTAGGDTQYF